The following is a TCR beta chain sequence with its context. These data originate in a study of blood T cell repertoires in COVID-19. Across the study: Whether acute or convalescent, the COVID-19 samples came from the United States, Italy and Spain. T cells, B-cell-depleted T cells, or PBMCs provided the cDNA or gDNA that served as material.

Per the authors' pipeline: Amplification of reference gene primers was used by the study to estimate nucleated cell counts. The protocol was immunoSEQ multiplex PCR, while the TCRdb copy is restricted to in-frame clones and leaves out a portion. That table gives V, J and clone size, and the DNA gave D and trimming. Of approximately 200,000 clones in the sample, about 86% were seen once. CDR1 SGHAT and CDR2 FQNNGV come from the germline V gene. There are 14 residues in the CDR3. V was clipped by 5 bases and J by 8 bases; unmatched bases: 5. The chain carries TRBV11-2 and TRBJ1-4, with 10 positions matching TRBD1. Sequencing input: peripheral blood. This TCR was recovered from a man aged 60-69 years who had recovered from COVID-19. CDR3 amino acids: CASSPDRGREKLFF. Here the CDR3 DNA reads TGTGCCAGCAGCCCCGACAGGGGGCGGGAAAAACTGTTTTTT.